The 18 T cell receptor beta chains in this list originate from one sample, sequenced in a study of T cells expressing NK-cell markers. After re-calling the 5' RACE reads, TCRdb lists one entry per CDR3 protein, DNA absent. This sample lists approximately 170,000 distinct CDR3 sequences; its ten largest clones have just over 20%. The sample consisted of blood T cells: a sorted CD56 or NKG2C T cell subset, CD4+ or CD8+ T cells, or bulk PBMC T cells (not recorded which). The receptors were gathered from a man aged 18-75 years in good health.

This sequence joins TRBV3-1 and TRBJ2-5; the TRBD1 assignment by TCRdb is unverifiable without DNA. This CDR3 contains 16 residues. Germline V CDR1 and CDR2: LGHDT, YNNKEL (reference sequence). The chain's CDR3 is CASSQDPTVGQETQYF.

This chain uses TRBV3-1 with TRBJ1-6. The V gene's germline CDR1 is LGHDT and CDR2 YNNKEL (reference sequence). The CDR3 sequence is 16 residues long. The CDR3 sequence: CASSLVRRSYNSPLHF.

The chain recombines TRBV14 with TRBJ2-3. The CDR3 extends over 18 amino acids. Germline values: CDR1 SGHDN, CDR2 FVKESK. The CDR3 loop reads CASSQERKSLTSTDTQYF. Variable domain in full (rest from reference TRBV14 and TRBJ2-3): EAGVTQFPSHSVIEKGQTVTLRCDPISGHDNLYWYRRVMGKEIKFLLHFVKESKQDESGMPNNRFLAERTGGTYSTLKVQPAELEDSGVYFCASSQERKSLTSTDTQYFGPGTRLTVL.

The gene calls are TRBV2 and TRBJ2-7. CDR1 is SNHLY, CDR2 FYNNEI, per germline. This CDR3 contains 13 residues. The CDR3 loop reads CASRDYNSYEQYF.

The chain recombines TRBV7-9 with TRBJ2-1; absent DNA, TCRdb's TRBD1 call cannot be checked. Germline CDR1 is SEHNR and CDR2 is FQNEAQ (reference sequence). The CDR3 consists of 15 residues. CDR3 region: CASGPWGQGVEEQFF.

The chain uses TRBV7-3 and TRBJ1-1. The CDR3 sequence is 13 residues long. Germline-derived CDR1 and CDR2 are SGHTA and FQGTGA. The CDR3 sequence: CASSTQLNTEAFF.

The rearrangement joins TRBV20-1 to TRBJ2-1; TCRdb gives TRBD2 as the D gene, but with no DNA this cannot be confirmed. CDR3 length equals 18 residues. Looked up from germline, CDR1 is DFQATT and CDR2 is SNEGSKA (reference sequence). The chain's CDR3 is CSARDLLAGGGDHNEQFF.

The rearrangement links TRBV13 to TRBJ2-5. The CDR3 totals 12 residues. Germline V gives CDR1 PRHDT, CDR2 FYEKMQ (reference sequence). The CDR3 spells CASSLGLQTQYF. Variable domain in full (rest from reference TRBV13 and TRBJ2-5): AAGVIQSPRHLIKEKRETATLKCYPIPRHDTVYWYQQGPGQDPQFLISFYEKMQSDKGSIPDRFSAQQFSDYHSELNMSSLELGDSALYFCASSLGLQTQYFGPGTRLLVL.

This chain links TRBV2 with TRBJ2-1; TCRdb indicates TRBD2, and absent DNA this call remains unverified. In germline, CDR1 is SNHLY, CDR2 FYNNEI. CDR3 length equals 18 residues. The CDR3 loop is CASSSKTALAGTNNEQFF.

The rearrangement joins TRBV27 to TRBJ2-7; TCRdb designates TRBD1, a call that cannot be tested without DNA. CDR1 is MNHEY and CDR2 is SMNVEV in the germline V gene (reference sequence). The CDR3 runs to 15 residues. The CDR3 loop reads CASSPTPDKDYEQYF.

The chain recombines TRBV6-1 with TRBJ1-1. The germline gives CDR1 MNHNS, CDR2 SASEGT. The CDR3 extends over 15 amino acids. CDR3 sequence reads: CASGGEGRPYTEAFF.

The chain carries TRBV10-2 and TRBJ2-3. The CDR3 loop spans 13 amino acids. Germline V gene data show CDR1 as WSHSY and CDR2 as SAAADI. CDR3 sequence reads: CASSEDSTDTQYF.

The rearrangement joins TRBV12-3 or TRBV12-4 to TRBJ2-2; the TRBD2 assignment by TCRdb is unverifiable without DNA. This CDR3 region has 16 residues. The CDR3 here is CASSPPSGGAAGELFF.

The chain carries TRBV25-1 and TRBJ1-1. Germline V gene sequence: CDR1 MGHDK, CDR2 SYGVNS. The CDR3 contains 13 residues. CDR3 in amino acids: CASSEYYRSEAFF.

This chain connects TRBV28 to TRBJ2-1; TCRdb selects TRBD2, and the lack of DNA leaves this call unchecked. CDR3 length equals 14 residues. The V gene's germline CDR1 is MDHEN and CDR2 SYDVKM. The CDR3 sequence is CASSLLAGGGEQFF.

Here the CDR3 reads CASSLDGRGLFTQYF. The chain joins TRBV7-9 to TRBJ2-3; checking the TCRdb D call of TRBD2 is not possible without DNA. From germline, CDR1 is SEHNR and CDR2 FQNEAQ (reference sequence). There are 15 residues in the CDR3.

This sequence joins TRBV28 and TRBJ2-2; absent DNA, TCRdb's TRBD2 call cannot be checked. The CDR3 extends over 15 amino acids. Germline CDR1 is MDHEN and CDR2 is SYDVKM. This CDR3 is CASSLLGRDTGELFF.

The chain carries TRBV28 and TRBJ2-7; absent DNA, TCRdb's TRBD1 call cannot be checked. The CDR3 has 14 residues. Germline V lookup: CDR1 MDHEN, CDR2 SYDVKM. This CDR3 reads CASSFGTAFYEQYF.